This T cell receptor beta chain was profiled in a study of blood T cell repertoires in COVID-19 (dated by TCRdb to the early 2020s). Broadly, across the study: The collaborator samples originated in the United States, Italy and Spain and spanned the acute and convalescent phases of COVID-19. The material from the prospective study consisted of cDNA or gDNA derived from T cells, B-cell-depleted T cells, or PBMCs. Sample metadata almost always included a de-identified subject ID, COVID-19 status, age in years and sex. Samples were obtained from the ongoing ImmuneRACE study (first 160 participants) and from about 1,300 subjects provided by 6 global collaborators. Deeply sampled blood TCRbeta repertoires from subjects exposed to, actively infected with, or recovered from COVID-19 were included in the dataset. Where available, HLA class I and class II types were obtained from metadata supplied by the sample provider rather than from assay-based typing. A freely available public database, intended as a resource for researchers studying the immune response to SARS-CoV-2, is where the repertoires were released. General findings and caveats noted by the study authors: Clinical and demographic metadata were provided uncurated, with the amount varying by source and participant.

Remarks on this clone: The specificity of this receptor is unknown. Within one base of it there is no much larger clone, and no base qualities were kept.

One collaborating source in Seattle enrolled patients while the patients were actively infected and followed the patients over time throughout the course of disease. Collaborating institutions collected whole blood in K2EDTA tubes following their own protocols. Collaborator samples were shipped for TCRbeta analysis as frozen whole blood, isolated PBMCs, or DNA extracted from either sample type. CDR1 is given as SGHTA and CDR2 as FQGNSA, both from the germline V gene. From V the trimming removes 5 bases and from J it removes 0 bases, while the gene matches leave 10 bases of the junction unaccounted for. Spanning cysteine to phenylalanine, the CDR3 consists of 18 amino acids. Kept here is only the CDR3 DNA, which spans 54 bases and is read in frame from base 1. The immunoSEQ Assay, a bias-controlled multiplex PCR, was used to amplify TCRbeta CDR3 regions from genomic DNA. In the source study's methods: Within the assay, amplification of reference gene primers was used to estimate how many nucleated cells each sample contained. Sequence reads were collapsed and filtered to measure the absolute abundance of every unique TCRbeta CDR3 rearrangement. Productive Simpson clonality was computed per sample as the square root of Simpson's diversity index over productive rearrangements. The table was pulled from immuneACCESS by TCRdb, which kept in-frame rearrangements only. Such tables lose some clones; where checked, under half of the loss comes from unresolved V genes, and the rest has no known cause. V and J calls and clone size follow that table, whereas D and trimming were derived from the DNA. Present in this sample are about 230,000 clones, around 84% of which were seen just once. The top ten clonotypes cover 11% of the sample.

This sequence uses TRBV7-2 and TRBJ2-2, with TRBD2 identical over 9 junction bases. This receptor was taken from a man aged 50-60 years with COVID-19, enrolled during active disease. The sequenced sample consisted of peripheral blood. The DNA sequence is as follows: TGTGCCAGCAGCCCCCGGTTTAGCGGGGGAACGAACACCGGGGAGCTGTTTTTT. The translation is CASSPRFSGGTNTGELFF.